The next 26 T cell receptor beta chains were all read from a single sample in a study of blood T cell repertoires in COVID-19. Using immunoSEQ multiplex PCR, the repertoire was profiled, and TCRdb retains in-frame clones only, with some absent. This table has about 480,000 clones, approximately 89% appearing once. Sequencing was carried out using peripheral blood. These receptors came from a man between 18 and 35 years old with COVID-19, enrolled during active disease.

This chain links TRBV9 with TRBJ2-2; 8 positions match TRBD2. This CDR3 has 18 residues. V lost 1 base to trimming and J lost 4 bases; unmatched junction nucleotides: 12. Per germline, CDR1 SGDLS and CDR2 YYNGEE. CDR3 sequence reads: CASSVQVVGGAVTGELFF. The CDR3 DNA reads as TGTGCCAGCAGCGTACAAGTGGTCGGGGGGGCCGTCACCGGGGAGCTGTTTTTT. Using reference TRBV9 and TRBJ2-2 for the parts outside the CDR3, the full variable domain is DSGVTQTPKHLITATGQRVTLRCSPRSGDLSVYWYQQSLDQGLQFLIQYYNGEERAKGNILERFSAQQFPDLHSELNLSSLELGDSALYFCASSVQVVGGAVTGELFFGEGSRLTVL.

The rearrangement joins TRBV5-6 to TRBJ1-5; D remains ambiguous. This CDR3 contains 15 residues. Germline V CDR1 and CDR2: SGHDT, YYEEEE. The V and J ends lost 3 bases and 4 bases respectively, with 14 bases between them. This CDR3 is CASSSVADSNQPQHF. Written as DNA, the CDR3 is TGTGCCAGCAGCTCCGTAGCTGACTCAAATCAGCCCCAGCATTTT.

The chain links TRBV30 to TRBJ2-3; 7 nucleotides align to TRBD2. CDR1 is GTSNPN and CDR2 is SVGIG in the germline V gene (reference sequence). Germline trimming cut 1 base from V and 3 bases from J; bases unmatched to any gene: 4. This CDR3 is built from 14 residues. CDR3 sequence: CAWSGTSLTDTQYF. The DNA for the CDR3 is TGTGCCTGGAGTGGGACTAGTTTAACAGATACGCAGTATTTT.

The chain carries TRBV7-8 and TRBJ2-5; 8 nucleotides align to TRBD1. After removal of 3 bases from V and 3 bases from J, the junction contained 3 bases not matched to a gene. Germline loops: CDR1 SGHVS, CDR2 FQNEAQ. The CDR3 is made up of 14 amino acids. CDR3 region: CASSFRGLKETQYF. In nucleotides, the CDR3 is TGTGCCAGCAGCTTCAGGGGGCTAAAAGAGACCCAGTACTTC.

The rearrangement links TRBV6-5 to TRBJ2-2; 8 positions agree with TRBD1. V shed 6 bases and J 7 bases; nucleotides not matched to a gene: 10. This CDR3 spans 15 amino acids. Germline V CDR1 and CDR2: MNHEY, SVGAGI. CDR3 bases: TGTGCCAGCAGACGACGCGGACAGGGCTTCGGGGAGCTGTTTTTT. Translated: CASRRRGQGFGELFF.

For this clone: Other nucleotide sequences in the sample specify the same CDR3. This rearrangement joins TRBV5-6 to TRBJ2-7; D gene unclear. Germline CDR1 reads SGHDT; CDR2 reads YYEEEE. This CDR3 has 11 residues. V was trimmed by 0 bases and J by 6 bases, leaving 4 bases between them. CDR3 protein: CASSLAREQYF. The CDR3, as DNA: TGTGCCAGCAGCTTGGCGCGCGAGCAGTACTTC.

The V gene is TRBV4-2, the J gene TRBJ2-5, with D possibly TRBD2 on 5 matching bases. V was shortened by 0 bases and J by 7 bases, with 9 bases between the two germline ends. CDR1 and CDR2 from the germline V gene are LGHNA and YNFKEQ. This CDR3 comprises 13 residues. The CDR3 reads CASSQDSGWTQYF. The CDR3 DNA is TGTGCCAGCAGCCAAGACTCGGGATGGACCCAGTACTTC.

This chain uses TRBV9 with TRBJ1-1, with D possibly being TRBD1 (5 bases). The V and J ends lost 6 bases and 1 base respectively, with 10 bases between them. The CDR3 is made up of 13 amino acids. CDR1 is SGDLS and CDR2 is YYNGEE in the germline V gene. In nucleotides, the CDR3 is TGTGCCAGCACTCGGGACTCGAACACTGAAGCTTTCTTT. It specifies CASTRDSNTEAFF. Looking up the rest from reference TRBV9 and TRBJ1-1 gives the full variable domain: DSGVTQTPKHLITATGQRVTLRCSPRSGDLSVYWYQQSLDQGLQFLIQYYNGEERAKGNILERFSAQQFPDLHSELNLSSLELGDSALYFCASTRDSNTEAFFGQGTRLTVV.

This clone has just one count. CDR3 bases: TGCAGCGTTGCTGGGGGGGGGACCGAAGCTTTCTTT. Protein sequence: CSVAGGGTEAFF. J is TRBJ1-1 and V is TRBV29-1, with a possible D match to TRBD1 (5 bases). CDR3 size: 12 residues. Germline CDR1 is SQVTM and CDR2 is ANQGSEA. The V and J ends lost 4 bases and 8 bases respectively, with 14 bases between them.

The chain uses TRBV11-2 and TRBJ1-2; D remains unclear. The CDR3 loop spans 15 amino acids. The germline V gene encodes CDR1 SGHAT and CDR2 FQNNGV. With 5 bases removed from V and 4 bases from J, the gap between germline ends came to 17 bases. Written as DNA, the CDR3 is TGTGCCAGCAGCCCGACCAGGACTGGTGGCTATGGCTACACCTTC. Translated, it gives CASSPTRTGGYGYTF.

The chain uses TRBV7-9 and TRBJ2-7; tentatively, D is TRBD1 (6 bases). CDR1 and CDR2 from the germline V gene are SEHNR and FQNEAQ (reference sequence). With 2 bases removed from V and 2 bases from J, the gap between germline ends came to 7 bases. CDR3 length: 13 residues. The CDR3 bases are TGTGCCAGCAGCTTACGGGACACCTACGAGCAGTACTTC. The encoded protein is CASSLRDTYEQYF.

This chain connects TRBV5-4 to TRBJ2-7, with 9 bases fitting TRBD2. There are 14 residues in the CDR3. Germline V gene data show CDR1 as SGHNT and CDR2 as YYREEE (reference sequence). The junction had 6 bases not matched to a gene; V was cut back by 4 bases and J by 4 bases. CDR3 DNA: TGTGCCAGCAGCACGGGACTAGCCAGGTACGAGCAGTACTTC. Protein sequence: CASSTGLARYEQYF. Supplemented by reference TRBV5-4 and TRBJ2-7, the full variable domain reads ETGVTQSPTHLIKTRGQQVTLRCSSQSGHNTVSWYQQALGQGPQFIFQYYREEENGRGNFPPRFSGLQFPNYSSELNVNALELDDSALYLCASSTGLARYEQYFGPGTRLTVT.

This chain joins TRBV28 and TRBJ1-2, with D perhaps matching TRBD1 (6 bases). The CDR3 consists of 15 residues. Germline CDR1 is MDHEN and CDR2 is SYDVKM. Trimming left V 2 bases short and J 8 bases short, with 18 bases between. CDR3 loop: CASSLAGGGGRGYTF. The CDR3, as DNA: TGTGCCAGCAGTTTAGCGGGGGGCGGCGGCAGGGGCTACACCTTC.

The chain has TRBV19 and TRBJ2-7, with D hard to call. Germline V gives CDR1 LNHDA, CDR2 SQIVND (reference sequence). V was clipped by 10 bases and J by 2 bases, with 21 bases between them. The CDR3 runs to 15 residues. The CDR3 region is CATSIPRVPTYEQYF. The CDR3 region has the DNA TGTGCCACCAGTATCCCTCGGGTTCCGACCTACGAGCAGTACTTC.

CDR3 sequence reads: CASSIAQGYGYTF. The CDR3 DNA sequence: TGTGCCAGTAGTATTGCGCAGGGCTATGGCTACACCTTC. The chain links TRBV19 to TRBJ1-2, with D perhaps matching TRBD1 (5 bases). V lost 3 bases and J lost 4, with 9 bases in between. CDR1 is LNHDA, CDR2 SQIVND, per germline (reference sequence). The CDR3 is 13 amino acids.

Written as DNA, the CDR3 is TGTGCCAGCAGTTCGTCCCCTTGGCAGGGGCCCACTGAAGCTTTCTTT. Its protein product is CASSSSPWQGPTEAFF. The chain recombines TRBV27 with TRBJ1-1; D is perhaps TRBD1 (6 bases). From germline, CDR1 is MNHEY and CDR2 SMNVEV (reference sequence). Trimming cost V 4 bases and J 4 bases, with 19 bases left between them. The CDR3 is 16 residues long.

CDR3 region: CASSPRAFSNYGYTF. In nucleotides, the CDR3 is TGTGCCAGCAGCCCCCGAGCTTTTTCGAACTATGGCTACACCTTC. This chain links TRBV3-1 (or the pseudogene TRBV3-2) with TRBJ1-2, with unresolved D. This CDR3 spans 15 amino acids. CDR1 LGHDT and CDR2 YNNKEL come from the germline V gene (reference sequence). V was trimmed by 4 bases and J by 2 bases, leaving 14 bases between them.

This clone appeared once. This chain joins TRBV6-5 and TRBJ2-7; 8 bases are a match to TRBD1. The CDR3 has 15 residues. Unmatched junction bases numbered 13, after V lost 10 bases and J lost 2 bases. The V gene's germline CDR1 is MNHEY and CDR2 SVGAGI. CDR3 DNA: TGTGCCACCTCCGTCCGGACAGGGACCCCCTACGAGCAGTACTTC. Translation: CATSVRTGTPYEQYF.

The chain carries TRBV6-5 and TRBJ1-2; weak D call: TRBD1 (6 bases). The CDR3 sequence is 13 residues long. Trimming took off 6 bases at V and 6 bases at J, with 14 bases between the two ends. Per the germline V gene, CDR1 is MNHEY and CDR2 is SVGAGI. CDR3 loop: CASRTTGLDGYTF. The CDR3 region has the DNA TGTGCCAGCAGGACCACAGGGTTGGATGGCTACACCTTC.

On this clone: The same CDR3 can be traced to other DNA sequences in this sample. The genes are TRBV5-1 and TRBJ2-5, with 10 bases matching TRBD2. The CDR3 covers 16 residues. Germline V gene lookup returns CDR1 SGHRS and CDR2 YFSETQ. J lost 2 bases, V lost 0 bases, and 4 bases had no gene match. DNA of the CDR3: TGCGCCAGCAGCTTGGCCCCTAGCGGGGGACAAGAGACCCAGTACTTC. Protein sequence: CASSLAPSGGQETQYF.

CDR3 protein: CATSDRLGTSETQYF. The CDR3 coding sequence is TGTGCCACCAGTGACAGGCTGGGGACTTCAGAGACCCAGTACTTC. The chain links TRBV24-1 to TRBJ2-5; tentatively, D is TRBD2 (6 bases). Germline V gene sequence: CDR1 KGHDR, CDR2 SFDVKD. Trimming removed 4 bases at V and 4 bases at J, with 15 bases between. The CDR3 runs to 15 residues.

This chain links TRBV7-3 with TRBJ2-1; D not certain. Germline CDR1 is SGHTA and CDR2 is FQGTGA. The V gene lost 0 bases and the J gene lost 5 bases, with 11 bases spanning the gap. The CDR3 has 15 residues. This chain's CDR3 is CASSLTTTTNNEQFF. Written as DNA, the CDR3 is TGTGCCAGCAGCTTAACGACGACAACCAACAATGAGCAGTTCTTC.

The DNA for the CDR3 is TGCAGCGTTGAAGGAACGGGACAGGGGGCAAGTGAAAAACTGTTTTTT. This translates into CSVEGTGQGASEKLFF. The genes are TRBV29-1 and TRBJ1-4, with TRBD1 identical over 12 bases. V shed 1 base and J 7 bases; nucleotides not matched to a gene: 7. CDR1 and CDR2 from the germline V gene are SQVTM and ANQGSEA. CDR3 length: 16 amino acids.

The V and J genes are TRBV5-1 and TRBJ2-1; D remains unclear. V lost 3 bases and J 5 bases, leaving 6 bases between the germline ends. The CDR3 spans 12 residues. Germline lookup yields CDR1 SGHRS and CDR2 YFSETQ. The CDR3 reads CASSSVDNEQFF. In DNA form, the CDR3 reads TGCGCCAGCAGCTCCGTAGACAATGAGCAGTTCTTC.

The V call is TRBV5-1, the J call TRBJ2-1; 11 bases match TRBD1. V was clipped by 4 bases and J by 5 bases; unmatched bases: 5. Germline V gene lookup returns CDR1 SGHRS and CDR2 YFSETQ. CDR3 length: 15 residues. The CDR3 DNA sequence: TGCGCCAGCAGCCTGGGACAGGGGGGCCACAATGAGCAGTTCTTC. Translation: CASSLGQGGHNEQFF.

CDR3 coding DNA: TGCGCCAGCTGGAGGCAGCCGGGACTAGCGGGAGAATCAGATACGCAGTATTTT. It specifies CASWRQPGLAGESDTQYF. The chain couples TRBV5-1 to TRBJ2-3; 14 bases are shared with TRBD2. The CDR3 sequence is 18 residues long. J gave up 4 bases and V 7 bases, and 14 bases lay outside the gene matches. CDR1 is SGHRS, CDR2 YFSETQ, per germline.